This paragraph reports one TCR beta chain. As handled by the study authors: The authors estimated nucleated cell counts from reference gene primer amplification. Produced via immunoSEQ multiplex PCR; TCRdb's table is partial and in-frame only. The DNA gave D and trimming, while V, J and clone size come from that table. Here the sample spans about 20,000 clones, over 75% being singletons. This sample stems from a study of blood T cell repertoires in COVID-19. Looking at the study overall: Sites across the United States, Italy and Spain contributed samples from acute and convalescent COVID-19.

V lost 4 bases and J lost 4; bases outside the gene matches: 1. Per the germline V gene, CDR1 is LNHNV and CDR2 is YYDKDF (reference sequence). The CDR3 consists of 14 residues. Sequenced input: peripheral blood. The genes are TRBV15 and TRBJ2-2; 9 positions agree with TRBD1. This clonotype was sampled from a man aged 50 to 59 with active COVID-19. The CDR3 bases are TGTGCCACCAGCACGGACAGGGGCACCGGGGAGCTGTTTTTT. Residues: CATSTDRGTGELFF.